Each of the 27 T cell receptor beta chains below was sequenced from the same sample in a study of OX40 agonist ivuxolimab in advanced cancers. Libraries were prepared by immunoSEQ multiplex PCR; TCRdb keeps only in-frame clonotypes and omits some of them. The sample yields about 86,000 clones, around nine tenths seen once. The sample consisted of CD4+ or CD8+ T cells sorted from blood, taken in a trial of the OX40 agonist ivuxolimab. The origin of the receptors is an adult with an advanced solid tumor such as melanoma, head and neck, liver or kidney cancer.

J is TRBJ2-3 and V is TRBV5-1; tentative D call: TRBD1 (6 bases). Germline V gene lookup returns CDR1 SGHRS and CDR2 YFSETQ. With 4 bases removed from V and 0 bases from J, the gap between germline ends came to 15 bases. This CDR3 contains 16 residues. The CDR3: CASSPAPRGSTDTQYF. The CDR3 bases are TGCGCCAGCAGCCCGGCCCCTAGGGGGAGCACAGATACGCAGTATTTT.

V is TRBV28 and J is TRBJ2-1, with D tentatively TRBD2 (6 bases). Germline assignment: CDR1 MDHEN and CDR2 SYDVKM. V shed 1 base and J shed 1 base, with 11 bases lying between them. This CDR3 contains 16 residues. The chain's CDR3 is CASSLYPGESYNEQFF. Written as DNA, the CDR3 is TGTGCCAGCAGTTTATACCCGGGGGAATCCTACAATGAGCAGTTCTTC.

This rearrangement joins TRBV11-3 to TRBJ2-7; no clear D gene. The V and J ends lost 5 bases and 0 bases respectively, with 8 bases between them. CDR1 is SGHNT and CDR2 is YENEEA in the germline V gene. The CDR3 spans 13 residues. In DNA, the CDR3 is TGTGCCAGCAGCCGTGAATACTCCTACGAGCAGTACTTC. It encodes CASSREYSYEQYF.

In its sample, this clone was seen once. The DNA for the CDR3 is TGTGCCAGCGGGTCAAAAGCTTTCTTT. Translated, it gives CASGSKAFF. The chain joins TRBV28 to TRBJ1-1, with no clear D. Per germline, CDR1 MDHEN and CDR2 SYDVKM. The germline V and J ends were trimmed by 8 bases and 9 bases, with 7 bases remaining between them. The CDR3 runs 9 residues. Complete variable domain (other parts from reference TRBV28 and TRBJ1-1): DVKVTQSSRYLVKRTGEKVFLECVQDMDHENMFWYRQDPGLGLRLIYFSYDVKMKEKGDIPEGYSVSREKKERFSLILESASTNQTSMYLCASGSKAFFGQGTRLTVV.

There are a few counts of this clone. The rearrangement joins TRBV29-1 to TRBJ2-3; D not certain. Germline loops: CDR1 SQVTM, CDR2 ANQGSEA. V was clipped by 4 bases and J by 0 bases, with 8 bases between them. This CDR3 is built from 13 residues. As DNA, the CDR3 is TGCAGCGTTGTAATTTACAGCACAGATACGCAGTATTTT. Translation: CSVVIYSTDTQYF.

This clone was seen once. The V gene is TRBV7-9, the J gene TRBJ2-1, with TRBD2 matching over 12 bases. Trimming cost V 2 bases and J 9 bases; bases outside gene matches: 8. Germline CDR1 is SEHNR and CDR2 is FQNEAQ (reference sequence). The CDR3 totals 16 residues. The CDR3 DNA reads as TGTGCCAGCAGCTTAAGACTAGCGGGAGAAGGTGGTGAGCAGTTCTTC. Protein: CASSLRLAGEGGEQFF.

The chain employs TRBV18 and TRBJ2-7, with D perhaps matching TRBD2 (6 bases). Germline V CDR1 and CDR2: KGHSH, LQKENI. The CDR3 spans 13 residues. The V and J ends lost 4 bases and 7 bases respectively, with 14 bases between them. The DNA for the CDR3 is TGTGCCAGCTCACAAACGGGAGTTTGGGAGCAGTACTTC. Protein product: CASSQTGVWEQYF. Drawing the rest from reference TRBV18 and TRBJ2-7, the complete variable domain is NAGVMQNPRHLVRRRGQEARLRCSPMKGHSHVYWYRQLPEEGLKFMVYLQKENIIDESGMPKERFSAEFPKEGPSILRIQQVVRGDSAAYFCASSQTGVWEQYFGPGTRLTVT.

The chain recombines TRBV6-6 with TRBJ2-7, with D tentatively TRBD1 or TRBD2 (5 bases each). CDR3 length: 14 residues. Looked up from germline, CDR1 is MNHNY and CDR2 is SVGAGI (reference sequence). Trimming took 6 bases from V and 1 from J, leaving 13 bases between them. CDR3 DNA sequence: TGTGCCAGCAGCCCCGGGACGGTTTCCTACGAGCAGTACTTC. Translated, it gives CASSPGTVSYEQYF.

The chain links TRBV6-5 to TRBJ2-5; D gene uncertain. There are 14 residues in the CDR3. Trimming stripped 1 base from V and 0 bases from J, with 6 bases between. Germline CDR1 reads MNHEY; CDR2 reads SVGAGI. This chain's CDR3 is CASSYWADQETQYF. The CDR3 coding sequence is TGTGCCAGCAGTTACTGGGCAGACCAAGAGACCCAGTACTTC.

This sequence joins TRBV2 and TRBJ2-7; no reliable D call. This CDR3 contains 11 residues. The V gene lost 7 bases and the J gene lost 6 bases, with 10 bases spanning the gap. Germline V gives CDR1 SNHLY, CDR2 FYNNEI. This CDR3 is CASKATPEQYF. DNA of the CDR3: TGTGCCAGCAAGGCGACACCCGAGCAGTACTTC.

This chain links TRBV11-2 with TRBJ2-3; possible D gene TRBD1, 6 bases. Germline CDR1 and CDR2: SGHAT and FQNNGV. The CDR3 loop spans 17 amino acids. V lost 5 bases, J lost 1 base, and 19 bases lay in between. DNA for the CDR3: TGTGCCAGCAGCCGCTACCAACAGGGCAGGGGCACAGATACGCAGTATTTT. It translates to CASSRYQQGRGTDTQYF.

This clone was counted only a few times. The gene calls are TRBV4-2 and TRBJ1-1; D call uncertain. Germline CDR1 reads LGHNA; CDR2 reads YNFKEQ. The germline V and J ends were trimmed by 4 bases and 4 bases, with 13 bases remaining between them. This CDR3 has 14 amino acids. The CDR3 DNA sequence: TGTGCCAGCAGCCTCGGCCCGTCTGTCACTGAAGCTTTCTTT. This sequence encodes CASSLGPSVTEAFF.

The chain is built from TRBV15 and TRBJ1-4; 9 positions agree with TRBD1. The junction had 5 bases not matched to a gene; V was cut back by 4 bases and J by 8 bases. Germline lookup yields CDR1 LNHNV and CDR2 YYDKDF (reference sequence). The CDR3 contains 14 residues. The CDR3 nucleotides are TGTGCCACCAGCAAGGGACAGGGCGGAGAAAAACTGTTTTTT. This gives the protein CATSKGQGGEKLFF.

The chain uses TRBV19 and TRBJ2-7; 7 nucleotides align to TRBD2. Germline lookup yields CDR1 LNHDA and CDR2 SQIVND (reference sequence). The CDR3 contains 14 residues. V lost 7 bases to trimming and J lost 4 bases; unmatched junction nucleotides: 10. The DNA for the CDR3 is TGTGCCAGTACAAGCGGGGCCCCCCGTTACGAGCAGTACTTC. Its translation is CASTSGAPRYEQYF. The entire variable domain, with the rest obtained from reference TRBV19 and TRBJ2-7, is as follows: DGGITQSPKYLFRKEGQNVTLSCEQNLNHDAMYWYRQDPGQGLRLIYYSQIVNDFQKGDIAEGYSVSREKKESFPLTVTSAQKNPTAFYLCASTSGAPRYEQYFGPGTRLTVT.

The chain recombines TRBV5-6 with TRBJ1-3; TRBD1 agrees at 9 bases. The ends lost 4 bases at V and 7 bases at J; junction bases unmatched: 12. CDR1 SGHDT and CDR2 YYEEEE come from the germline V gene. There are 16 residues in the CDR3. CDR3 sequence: CASSLGRTGAYNTIYF. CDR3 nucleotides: TGTGCCAGCAGCCTAGGGAGGACAGGGGCATACAACACCATATATTTT.

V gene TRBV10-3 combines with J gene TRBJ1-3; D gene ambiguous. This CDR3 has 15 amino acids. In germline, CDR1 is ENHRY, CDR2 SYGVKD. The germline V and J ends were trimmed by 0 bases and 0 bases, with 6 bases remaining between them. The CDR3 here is CAISESGLSGNTIYF. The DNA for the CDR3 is TGTGCCATCAGTGAGTCGGGCCTCTCTGGAAACACCATATATTTT.

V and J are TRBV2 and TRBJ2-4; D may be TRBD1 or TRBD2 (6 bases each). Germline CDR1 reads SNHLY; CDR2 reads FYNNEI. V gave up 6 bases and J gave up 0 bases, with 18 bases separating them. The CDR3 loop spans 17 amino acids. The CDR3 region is CASRTAGGTLAKNIQYF. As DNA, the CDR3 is TGTGCCAGCAGGACAGCAGGCGGGACACTAGCCAAAAACATTCAGTACTTC. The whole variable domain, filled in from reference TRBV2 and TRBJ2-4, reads EPEVTQTPSHQVTQMGQEVILRCVPISNHLYFYWYRQILGQKVEFLVSFYNNEISEKSEIFDDQFSVERPDGSNFTLKIRSTKLEDSAMYFCASRTAGGTLAKNIQYFGAGTRLSVL.

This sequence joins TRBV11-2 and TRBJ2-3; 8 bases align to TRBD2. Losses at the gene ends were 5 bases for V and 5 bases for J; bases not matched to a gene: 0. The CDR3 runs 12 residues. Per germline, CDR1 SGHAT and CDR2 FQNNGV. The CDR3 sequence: CASSRGGDTQYF. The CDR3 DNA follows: TGTGCCAGCAGCCGGGGGGGAGATACGCAGTATTTT.

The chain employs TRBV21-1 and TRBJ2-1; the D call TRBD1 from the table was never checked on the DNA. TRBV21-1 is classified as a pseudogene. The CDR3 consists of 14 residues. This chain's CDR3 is CASSKGASYGEQFF. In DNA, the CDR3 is TGTGCCAGCAGCAAGGGGGCTAGCTACGGTGAGCAGTTCTTC.

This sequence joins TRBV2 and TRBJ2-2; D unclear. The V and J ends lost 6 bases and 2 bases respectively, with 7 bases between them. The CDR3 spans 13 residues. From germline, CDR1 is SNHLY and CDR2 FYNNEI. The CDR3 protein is CASRNTNTGELFF. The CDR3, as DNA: TGTGCCAGCAGGAACACCAACACCGGGGAGCTGTTTTTT.

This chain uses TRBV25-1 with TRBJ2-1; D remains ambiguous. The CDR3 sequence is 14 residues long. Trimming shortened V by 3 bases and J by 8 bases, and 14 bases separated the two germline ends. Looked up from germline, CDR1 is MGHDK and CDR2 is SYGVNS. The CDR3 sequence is CASSEAVGLHEQFF. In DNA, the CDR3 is TGTGCCAGCAGTGAGGCAGTGGGCCTCCATGAGCAGTTCTTC.

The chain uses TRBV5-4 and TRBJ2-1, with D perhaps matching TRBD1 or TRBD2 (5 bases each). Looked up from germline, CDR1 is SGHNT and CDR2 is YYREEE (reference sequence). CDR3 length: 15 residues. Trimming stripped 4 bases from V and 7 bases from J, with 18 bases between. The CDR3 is CASSALGENVNEQFF. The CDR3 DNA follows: TGTGCCAGCAGCGCCCTGGGGGAGAATGTAAATGAGCAGTTCTTC.

This CDR3 reads CASSQGPAETQYF. The CDR3 coding sequence is TGTGCCAGCAGCCAAGGGCCGGCGGAGACCCAGTACTTC. The chain has TRBV14 and TRBJ2-5; D ambiguous. Trimming pared 1 base from V and 5 bases from J, leaving 8 bases between. The CDR3 runs 13 residues. Per the germline V gene, CDR1 is SGHDN and CDR2 is FVKESK.

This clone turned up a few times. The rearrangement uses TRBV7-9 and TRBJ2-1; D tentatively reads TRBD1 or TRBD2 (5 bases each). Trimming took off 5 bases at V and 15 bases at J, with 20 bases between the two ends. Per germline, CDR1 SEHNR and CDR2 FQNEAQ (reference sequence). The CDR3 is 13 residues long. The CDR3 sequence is CASSPIRQGRLFF. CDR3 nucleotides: TGTGCCAGCAGCCCCATCAGGCAGGGACGGTTGTTCTTC.

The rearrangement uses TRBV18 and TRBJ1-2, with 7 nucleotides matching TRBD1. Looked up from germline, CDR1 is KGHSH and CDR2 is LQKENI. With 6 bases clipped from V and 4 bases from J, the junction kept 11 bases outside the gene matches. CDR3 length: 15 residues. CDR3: CASSLSPRTGYGYTF. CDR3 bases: TGTGCCAGCTCCTTAAGTCCAAGGACAGGCTATGGCTACACCTTC. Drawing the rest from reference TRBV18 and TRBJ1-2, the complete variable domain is NAGVMQNPRHLVRRRGQEARLRCSPMKGHSHVYWYRQLPEEGLKFMVYLQKENIIDESGMPKERFSAEFPKEGPSILRIQQVVRGDSAAYFCASSLSPRTGYGYTFGSGTRLTVV.

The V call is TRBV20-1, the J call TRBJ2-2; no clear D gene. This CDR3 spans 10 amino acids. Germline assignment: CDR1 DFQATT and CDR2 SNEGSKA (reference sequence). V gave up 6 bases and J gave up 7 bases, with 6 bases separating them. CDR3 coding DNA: TGCAGTGCACTGTTCGGGGAGCTGTTTTTT. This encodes CSALFGELFF.

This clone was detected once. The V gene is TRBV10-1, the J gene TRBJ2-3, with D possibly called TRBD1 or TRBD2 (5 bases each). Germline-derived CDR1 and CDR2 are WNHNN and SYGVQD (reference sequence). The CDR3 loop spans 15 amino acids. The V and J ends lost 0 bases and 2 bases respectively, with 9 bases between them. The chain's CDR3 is CASSESSGPTDTQYF. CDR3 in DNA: TGCGCCAGCAGTGAGTCTTCGGGGCCCACAGATACGCAGTATTTT.